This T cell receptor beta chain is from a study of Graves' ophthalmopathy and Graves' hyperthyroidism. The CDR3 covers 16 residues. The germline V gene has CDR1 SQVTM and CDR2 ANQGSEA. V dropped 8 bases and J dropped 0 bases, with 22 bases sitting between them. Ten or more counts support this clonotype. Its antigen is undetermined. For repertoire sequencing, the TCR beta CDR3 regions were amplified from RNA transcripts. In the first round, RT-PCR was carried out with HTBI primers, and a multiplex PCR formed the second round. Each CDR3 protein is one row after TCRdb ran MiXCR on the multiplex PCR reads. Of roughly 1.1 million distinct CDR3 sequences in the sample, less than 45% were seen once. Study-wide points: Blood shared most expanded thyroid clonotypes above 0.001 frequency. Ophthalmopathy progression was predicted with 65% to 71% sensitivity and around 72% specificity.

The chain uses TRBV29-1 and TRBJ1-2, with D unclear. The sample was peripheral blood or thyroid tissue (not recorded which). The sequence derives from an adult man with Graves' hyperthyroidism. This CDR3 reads CSPQIPRTSANYGYTF. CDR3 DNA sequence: TGCAGCCCCCAGATCCCACGTACATCTGCTAACTATGGCTACACCTTC.